This T cell receptor (beta chain) comes out of a study of T cells in Graves' hyperthyroidism and ophthalmopathy. RNA transcripts were the template for amplifying TCR beta CDR3 regions. First-round RT-PCR targeting the TCR CDR3 was performed with the HTBI primer set. Using its own MiXCR run on the multiplex PCR reads, TCRdb lists one record per CDR3 protein. The table lists about 360,000 distinct CDR3 sequences, less than 15% of them singletons. The study based diagnoses on clinical symptoms, serum thyroxine and TRAb, thyroid ultrasound and orbital computed tomography. Fresh peripheral blood, 8 to 10 ml, was the source of the PBMCs. This clonotype was picked up many times. The sequencing input was blood. This TCR was recovered from a woman aged 18-35 years with Graves' hyperthyroidism.

CDR3 in DNA: TGTGCCAGCAGTCTACCGTCGACAGGCACAGATACGCAGTATTTT. Residues: CASSLPSTGTDTQYF. This chain joins TRBV28 and TRBJ2-3, with a weak D call TRBD1 (5 bases). The CDR3 sequence is 15 residues long. Deletions cut 5 bases from V and 1 base from J, with 13 bases between. The V gene's germline CDR1 is MDHEN and CDR2 SYDVKM.